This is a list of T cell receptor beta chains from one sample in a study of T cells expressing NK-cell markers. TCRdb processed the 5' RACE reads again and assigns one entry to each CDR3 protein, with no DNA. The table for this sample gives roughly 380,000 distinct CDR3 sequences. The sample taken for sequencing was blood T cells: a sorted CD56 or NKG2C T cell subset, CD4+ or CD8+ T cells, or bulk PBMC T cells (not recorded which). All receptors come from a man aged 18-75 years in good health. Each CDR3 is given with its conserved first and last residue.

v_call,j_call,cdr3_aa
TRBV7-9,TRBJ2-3,CASSANGGLVTDTQYF
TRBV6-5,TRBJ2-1,CASSGTRFRNEQFF
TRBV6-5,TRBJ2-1,CASSYILGSGGPGGNEQFF
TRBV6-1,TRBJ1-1,CASSLHISGQTEAFF
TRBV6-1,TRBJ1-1,CGSIWDGGNTEAFF
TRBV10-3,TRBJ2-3,CAISDVSGVNTQYF
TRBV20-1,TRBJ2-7,CSARDGSGPSYEQYF
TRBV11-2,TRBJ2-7,CASSLVSGGLRQSYEQYF
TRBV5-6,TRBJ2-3,CASSIQITQYF
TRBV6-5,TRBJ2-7,CASSSFGQSYEQYF
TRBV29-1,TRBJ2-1,CSVARWNEQFF
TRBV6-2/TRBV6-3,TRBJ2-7,CASSFGQGARSYEQYF